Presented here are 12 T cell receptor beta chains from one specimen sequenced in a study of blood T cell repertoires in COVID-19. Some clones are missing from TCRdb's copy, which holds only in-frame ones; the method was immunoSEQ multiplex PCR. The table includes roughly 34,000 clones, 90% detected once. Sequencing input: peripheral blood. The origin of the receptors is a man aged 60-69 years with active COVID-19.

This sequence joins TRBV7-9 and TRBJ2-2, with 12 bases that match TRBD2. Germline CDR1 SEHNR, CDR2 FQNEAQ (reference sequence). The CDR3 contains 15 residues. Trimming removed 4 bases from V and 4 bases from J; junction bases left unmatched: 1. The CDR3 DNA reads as TGTGCCAGCAGCTCTAGCGGGGGGGCCACCGGGGAGCTGTTTTTT. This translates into CASSSSGGATGELFF.

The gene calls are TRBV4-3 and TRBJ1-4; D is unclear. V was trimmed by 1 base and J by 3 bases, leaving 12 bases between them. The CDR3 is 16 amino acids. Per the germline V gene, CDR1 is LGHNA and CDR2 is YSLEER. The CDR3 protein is CASSQGPGLSNEKLFF. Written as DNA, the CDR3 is TGCGCCAGCAGCCAAGGTCCGGGGTTATCTAATGAAAAACTGTTTTTT.

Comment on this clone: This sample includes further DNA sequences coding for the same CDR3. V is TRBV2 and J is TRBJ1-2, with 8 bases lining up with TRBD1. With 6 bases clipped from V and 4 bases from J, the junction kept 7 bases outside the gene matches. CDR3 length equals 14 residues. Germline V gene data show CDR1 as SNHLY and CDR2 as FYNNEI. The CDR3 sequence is CASSGGQGPYGYTF. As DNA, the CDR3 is TGTGCCAGCAGCGGAGGACAGGGCCCCTATGGCTACACCTTC.

The CDR3 reads CASSDAGVQPQHF. CDR3 nucleotides: TGTGCCAGCAGCGATGCAGGGGTCCAGCCCCAGCATTTT. The V call is TRBV7-2, the J call TRBJ1-5; tentative D call: TRBD1 (6 bases). CDR3 length equals 13 residues. V lost 5 bases and J 7 bases, leaving 12 bases between the germline ends. Germline CDR1 and CDR2: SGHTA and FQGNSA. Full variable domain (rest looked up from reference TRBV7-2 and TRBJ1-5): GAGVSQSPSNKVTEKGKDVELRCDPISGHTALYWYRQSLGQGLEFLIYFQGNSAPDKSGLPSDRFSAERTGGSVSTLTIQRTQQEDSAVYLCASSDAGVQPQHFGDGTRLSIL.

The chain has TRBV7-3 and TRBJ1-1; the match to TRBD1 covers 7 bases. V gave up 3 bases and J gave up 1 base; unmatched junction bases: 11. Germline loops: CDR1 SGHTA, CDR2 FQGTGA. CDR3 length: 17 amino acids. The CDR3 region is CASSFGGPTGPNTEAFF. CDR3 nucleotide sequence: TGTGCCAGCAGCTTTGGGGGACCGACAGGGCCGAACACTGAAGCTTTCTTT.

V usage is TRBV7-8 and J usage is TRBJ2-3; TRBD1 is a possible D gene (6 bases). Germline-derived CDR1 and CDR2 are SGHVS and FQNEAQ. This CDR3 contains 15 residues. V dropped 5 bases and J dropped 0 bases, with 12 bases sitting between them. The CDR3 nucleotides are TGTGCCAGCAGCCCTTTGGGGGCTAGCACAGATACGCAGTATTTT. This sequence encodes CASSPLGASTDTQYF.

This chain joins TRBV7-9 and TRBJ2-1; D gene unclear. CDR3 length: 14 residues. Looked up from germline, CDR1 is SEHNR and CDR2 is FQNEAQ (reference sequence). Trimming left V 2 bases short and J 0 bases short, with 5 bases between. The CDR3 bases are TGTGCCAGCAGCTTAACCGGCTCCTACAATGAGCAGTTCTTC. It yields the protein CASSLTGSYNEQFF. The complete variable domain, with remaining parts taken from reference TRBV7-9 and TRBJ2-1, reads DTGVSQNPRHKITKRGQNVTFRCDPISEHNRLYWYRQTLGQGPEFLTYFQNEAQLEKSRLLSDRFSAERPKGSFSTLEIQRTEQGDSAMYLCASSLTGSYNEQFFGPGTRLTVL.

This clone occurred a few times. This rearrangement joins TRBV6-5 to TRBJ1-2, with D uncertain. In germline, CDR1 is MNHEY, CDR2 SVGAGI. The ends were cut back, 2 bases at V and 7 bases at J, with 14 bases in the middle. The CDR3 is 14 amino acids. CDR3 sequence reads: CASSYIRSGGGYTF. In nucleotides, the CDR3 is TGTGCCAGCAGTTACATCAGGAGTGGAGGTGGCTACACCTTC.

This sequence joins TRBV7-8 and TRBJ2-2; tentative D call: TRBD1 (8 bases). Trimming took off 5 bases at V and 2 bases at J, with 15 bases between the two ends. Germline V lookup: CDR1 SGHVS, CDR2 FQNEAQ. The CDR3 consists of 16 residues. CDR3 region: CASSPQGGLNTGELFF. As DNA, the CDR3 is TGTGCCAGCAGCCCACAGGGGGGGCTTAACACCGGGGAGCTGTTTTTT.

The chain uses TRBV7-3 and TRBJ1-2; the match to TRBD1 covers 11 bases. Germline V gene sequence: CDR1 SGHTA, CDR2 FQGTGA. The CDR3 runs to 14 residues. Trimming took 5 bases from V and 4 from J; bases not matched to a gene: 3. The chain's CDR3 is CASSIGQGAYGYTF. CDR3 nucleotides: TGTGCCAGCAGCATTGGACAGGGGGCCTATGGCTACACCTTC.

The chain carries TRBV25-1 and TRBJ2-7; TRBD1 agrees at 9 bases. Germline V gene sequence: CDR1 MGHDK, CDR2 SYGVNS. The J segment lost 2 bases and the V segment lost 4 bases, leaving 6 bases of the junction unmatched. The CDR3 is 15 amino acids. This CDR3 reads CASSVAGTGPYEQYF. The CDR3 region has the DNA TGTGCCAGCAGTGTCGCCGGGACAGGGCCCTACGAGCAGTACTTC.

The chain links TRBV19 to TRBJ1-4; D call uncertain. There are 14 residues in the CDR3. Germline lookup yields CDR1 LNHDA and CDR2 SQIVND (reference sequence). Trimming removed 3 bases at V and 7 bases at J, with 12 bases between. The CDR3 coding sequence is TGTGCCAGTAGTATGACGGCGGTCGGTGAAAAACTGTTTTTT. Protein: CASSMTAVGEKLFF. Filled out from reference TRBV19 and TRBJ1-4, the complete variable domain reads DGGITQSPKYLFRKEGQNVTLSCEQNLNHDAMYWYRQDPGQGLRLIYYSQIVNDFQKGDIAEGYSVSREKKESFPLTVTSAQKNPTAFYLCASSMTAVGEKLFFGSGTQLSVL.